This record covers a single TCR beta chain. The sample is drawn from a study of blood T cell repertoires in COVID-19. Across the study: T cells, B-cell-depleted T cells, or PBMCs supplied cDNA or gDNA.

This CDR3 has 15 residues. Germline V CDR1 and CDR2: SEHNR, FQNEAQ (reference sequence). The V and J ends lost 5 bases and 6 bases respectively, with 17 bases between them. In the authors' methods: Scientists estimated how many nucleated cells there were by amplifying reference gene primers. This table comes from immunoSEQ multiplex PCR, and its TCRdb copy is limited to in-frame clones, with some not included. Clone size and the V and J calls come from that table; the DNA yielded D and trimming. Of 30,000 to 40,000 clones listed, 83% are singletons. The V and J genes are TRBV7-9 and TRBJ2-1, with D unclear. This clonotype was obtained from a man in his fifties with acute or convalescent COVID-19. What was sequenced was peripheral blood. CDR3: CASSPPFRLGNEQFF. CDR3 DNA: TGTGCCAGCAGCCCCCCCTTCAGGCTCGGCAATGAGCAGTTCTTC.